These 21 T cell receptor beta chains came from one sample sequenced in a study of cytomegalovirus exposure and HLA in healthy donors. A multiplex PCR was run with 60 Vbeta primers and 13 Jbeta primers. The assay was immunoSEQ multiplex PCR, and TCRdb's table has in-frame clones only and misses some. The sample has 60,000 to 70,000 clones, just over 65% seen once; the top ten hold roughly 9.7%. The material sequenced was PBMCs. These receptors all stem from a woman younger than 45 in good health and CMV-seronegative.

This clone was counted between two and nine times. The chain combines TRBV6-6 with TRBJ1-6; 7 bases fit TRBD1. CDR1 and CDR2 (germline): MNHNY, SVGAGI (reference sequence). This CDR3 comprises 15 residues. V was pared by 6 bases and J by 10 bases, with 12 bases of the junction left unmatched. In DNA, the CDR3 is TGTGCCAGCAGCCTTCGGACAGGCTCTGGCTCACCCCTCCACTTT. This encodes CASSLRTGSGSPLHF.

The CDR3 DNA follows: TGTGCCGACGGGAGCTTGACCGGGGAGCTGTTTTTT. It specifies CADGSLTGELFF. The V call is TRBV7-9, the J call TRBJ2-2; D possibly corresponds to TRBD2 (6 bases). There are 12 residues in the CDR3. Germline V gene sequence: CDR1 SEHNR, CDR2 FQNEAQ (reference sequence). V was shortened by 11 bases and J by 5 bases, with 12 bases between the two germline ends.

J is TRBJ2-2 and V is TRBV4-1; 9 bases are shared with TRBD2. V shed 2 bases and J 5 bases; nucleotides not matched to a gene: 15. Germline V gene sequence: CDR1 MGHRA, CDR2 YSYEKL. This CDR3 comprises 19 residues. The CDR3 bases are TGCGCCAGCAGCCAACAGGGGGAACGGGCGGCGGGGGGGACCGGGGAGCTGTTTTTT. It translates to CASSQQGERAAGGTGELFF.

This chain connects TRBV30 to TRBJ2-5; D is undetermined. The DNA end lines up better with TRBJ2-7; the J call may be wrong. This CDR3 is built from 13 residues. Germline values: CDR1 GTSNPN, CDR2 SVGIG (reference sequence). CDR3 region: CAWSVTGSYEQYF. The CDR3 nucleotides are TGTGCCTGGAGTGTAACGGGTTCCTACGAGCAGTACTTC.

This clone came up a few times. The chain carries TRBV7-9 and TRBJ2-6; the D gene is possibly TRBD1 (6 bases). This CDR3 region has 18 residues. V lost 5 bases and J lost 0, with 17 bases in between. Germline V gene sequence: CDR1 SEHNR, CDR2 FQNEAQ (reference sequence). The CDR3 DNA is TGTGCCAGCAGCCCGTGGCAGGGGACGGCCTCTGGGGCCAACGTCCTGACTTTC. It specifies CASSPWQGTASGANVLTF.

This CDR3 reads CASSSRGVPFYEQFF. The CDR3 DNA reads TGTGCCAGCAGCTCTCGGGGGGTTCCCTTCTATGAGCAGTTCTTC. V and J are TRBV7-6 and TRBJ2-1; 7 bases are a match to TRBD2. CDR3 length equals 15 residues. J lost 8 bases, V lost 4 bases, and 11 bases had no gene match. Germline values: CDR1 SGHVS, CDR2 FNYEAQ. Full variable domain (outside the CDR3, taken from reference TRBV7-6 and TRBJ2-1): GAGVSQSPRYKVTKRGQDVALRCDPISGHVSLYWYRQALGQGPEFLTYFNYEAQQDKSGLPNDRFSAERPEGSISTLTIQRTEQRDSAMYRCASSSRGVPFYEQFFGPGTRLTVL.

This clone was detected a few times. V gene TRBV29-1 combines with J gene TRBJ2-1; 10 nucleotides line up with TRBD2. The length of the CDR3 is 14 residues. CDR1 and CDR2 (germline): SQVTM, ANQGSEA. V was clipped by 7 bases and J by 4 bases; unmatched bases: 7. In DNA form, the CDR3 reads TGCAGCGCCTTACTAGCGGGGCCATACAATGAGCAGTTCTTC. It codes for CSALLAGPYNEQFF.

The V and J genes are TRBV6-5 and TRBJ1-1, with TRBD1 matching over 7 bases. With 0 bases clipped from V and 0 bases from J, the junction kept 1 base outside the gene matches. Germline loops: CDR1 MNHEY, CDR2 SVGAGI. The CDR3 spans 15 residues. CDR3 residues: CASSYSGGMNTEAFF. The CDR3 nucleotides are TGTGCCAGCAGTTACTCAGGGGGCATGAACACTGAAGCTTTCTTT.

The chain has TRBV30 and TRBJ1-2; D is unresolved. In germline, CDR1 is GTSNPN, CDR2 SVGIG (reference sequence). The CDR3 is 12 amino acids. The V and J ends lost 5 bases and 7 bases respectively, with 14 bases between them. The CDR3 region has the DNA TGTGCCTGGGGTCGGGGAATAAGTGGCTACACCTTC. Translating gives CAWGRGISGYTF.

This clone was counted between two and nine times. The J gene is TRBJ1-1, the V gene TRBV6-5; D is ambiguous. V was shortened by 4 bases and J by 2 bases, with 8 bases between the two germline ends. The germline gives CDR1 MNHEY, CDR2 SVGAGI. The CDR3 runs to 13 residues. The CDR3 loop is CASSFQINTEAFF. CDR3 DNA: TGTGCCAGCAGTTTCCAGATTAACACTGAAGCTTTCTTT.

The chain has TRBV6-5 and TRBJ2-7; D call uncertain. The CDR3 sequence is 13 residues long. Germline loops: CDR1 MNHEY, CDR2 SVGAGI. Deletions cut 2 bases from V and 3 bases from J, with 8 bases between. CDR3 region: CASSYIQYYEQYF. In nucleotides, the CDR3 is TGTGCCAGCAGTTACATTCAGTACTACGAGCAGTACTTC.

The chain is built from TRBV25-1 and TRBJ1-1, with D tentatively TRBD1 (5 bases). V was trimmed by 7 bases and J by 1 base, leaving 16 bases between them. Germline V gene data show CDR1 as MGHDK and CDR2 as SYGVNS. The CDR3 is 15 residues long. The CDR3 spells CASNPSGRANTEAFF. DNA for the CDR3: TGTGCCAGCAATCCCTCTGGCAGGGCGAACACTGAAGCTTTCTTT.

This rearrangement joins TRBV5-1 to TRBJ2-7; TRBD2 matches at 11 bases. This CDR3 is built from 14 residues. Germline assignment: CDR1 SGHRS and CDR2 YFSETQ. The V segment lost 4 bases and the J segment 7 bases; nucleotides outside the gene matches: 7. The CDR3 DNA is TGCGCCAGCAGCCGGGGACTAGCGGCTCTAGAGCAGTACTTC. Translated: CASSRGLAALEQYF.

The chain recombines TRBV14 with TRBJ2-2; 8 bases align to TRBD2. The CDR3 extends over 14 amino acids. With 1 base clipped from V and 5 bases from J, the junction kept 0 bases outside the gene matches. Germline CDR1 SGHDN, CDR2 FVKESK. For the CDR3, the DNA is TGTGCCAGCAGCCAAGTAGCGGGGACCGGGGAGCTGTTTTTT. Protein product: CASSQVAGTGELFF.

The chain uses TRBV2 and TRBJ1-5; TRBD1 agrees at 8 bases. The J segment lost 0 bases and the V segment lost 2 bases, leaving 15 bases of the junction unmatched. CDR3 length: 20 residues. Germline V gives CDR1 SNHLY, CDR2 FYNNEI. The CDR3 nucleotides are TGTGCCAGCAGTGAAACTACCTTTCAGGACAGGGTTTATAGCAATCAGCCCCAGCATTTT. Its translation is CASSETTFQDRVYSNQPQHF.

The chain recombines TRBV30 with TRBJ1-2, with TRBD1 matching 9 bases. The CDR3 is 15 residues long. The J segment lost 4 bases and the V segment lost 0 bases, leaving 6 bases of the junction unmatched. Germline CDR1 reads GTSNPN; CDR2 reads SVGIG (reference sequence). As DNA, the CDR3 is TGTGCCTGGAGTGTACACAGGGGGCGCGGCTATGGCTACACCTTC. Translated: CAWSVHRGRGYGYTF.

The V gene is TRBV30, the J gene TRBJ2-7, with TRBD1 matching 8 bases. Germline lookup yields CDR1 GTSNPN and CDR2 SVGIG (reference sequence). The V and J ends lost 1 base and 0 bases, in that order; junction bases with no gene match: 8. The CDR3 is 16 amino acids. The CDR3 is CAWSGPRTGISYEQYF. For the CDR3, the DNA is TGTGCCTGGAGTGGACCTAGGACAGGGATCTCCTACGAGCAGTACTTC.

The rearrangement uses TRBV27 and TRBJ2-7, with D tentatively TRBD1 (5 bases). Trimming removed 10 bases from V and 0 bases from J, with 10 bases in between. Germline values: CDR1 MNHEY, CDR2 SMNVEV (reference sequence). The CDR3 is 12 residues long. The DNA of the CDR3 is TGTGCCACTTCGACAGCCTCCTACGAGCAGTACTTC. This translates into CATSTASYEQYF.

V usage is TRBV15 and J usage is TRBJ1-1, with D maybe TRBD1 (5 bases). V shed 4 bases and J shed 0 bases, with 18 bases lying between them. From germline, CDR1 is LNHNV and CDR2 YYDKDF (reference sequence). The CDR3 is made up of 17 amino acids. The CDR3 loop reads CATSTGLDSPMNTEAFF. CDR3 coding DNA: TGTGCCACCAGCACCGGGTTAGACAGCCCCATGAACACTGAAGCTTTCTTT.

This chain joins TRBV7-8 and TRBJ2-1; D is possibly TRBD2 (6 bases). Trimming took off 4 bases at V and 9 bases at J, with 7 bases between the two ends. This CDR3 has 11 residues. Germline CDR1 and CDR2: SGHVS and FQNEAQ. CDR3: CASSYGGEQFF. For the CDR3, the DNA is TGTGCCAGCAGCTACGGGGGTGAGCAGTTCTTC.

This clone was observed once. This chain links TRBV7-7 with TRBJ1-3, with D uncertain. V lost 5 bases, J lost 4 bases, and 12 bases lay in between. The V gene's germline CDR1 is SSHAT and CDR2 FNYEAQ (reference sequence). The length of the CDR3 is 14 residues. CDR3 region: CASSPNYSGNTIYF. The DNA for the CDR3 is TGTGCCAGCAGCCCTAATTATTCCGGAAACACCATATATTTT.